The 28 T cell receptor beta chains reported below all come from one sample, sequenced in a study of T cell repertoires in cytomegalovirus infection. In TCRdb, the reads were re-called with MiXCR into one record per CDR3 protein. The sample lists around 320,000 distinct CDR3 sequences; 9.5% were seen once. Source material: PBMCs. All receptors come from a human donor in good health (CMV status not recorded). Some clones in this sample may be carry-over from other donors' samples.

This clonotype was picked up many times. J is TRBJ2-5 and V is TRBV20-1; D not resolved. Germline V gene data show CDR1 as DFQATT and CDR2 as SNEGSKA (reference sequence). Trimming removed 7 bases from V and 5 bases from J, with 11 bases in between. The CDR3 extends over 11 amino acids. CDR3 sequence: CSEYVGETQYF. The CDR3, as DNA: TGCAGTGAATACGTGGGGGAGACCCAGTACTTC.

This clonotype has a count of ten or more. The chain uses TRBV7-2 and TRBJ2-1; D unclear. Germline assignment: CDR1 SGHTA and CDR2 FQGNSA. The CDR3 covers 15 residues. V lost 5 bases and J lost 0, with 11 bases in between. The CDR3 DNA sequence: TGTGCCAGCAGCCCCACCCCGAGCTCCTACAATGAGCAGTTCTTC. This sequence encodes CASSPTPSSYNEQFF.

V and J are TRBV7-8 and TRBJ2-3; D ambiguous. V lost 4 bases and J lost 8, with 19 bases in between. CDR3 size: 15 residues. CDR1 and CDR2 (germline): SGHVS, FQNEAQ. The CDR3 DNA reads TGTGCCAGCAGCTCCTTTTTCTCTTCGGGCTCTACGCAGTATTTT. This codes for CASSSFFSSGSTQYF.

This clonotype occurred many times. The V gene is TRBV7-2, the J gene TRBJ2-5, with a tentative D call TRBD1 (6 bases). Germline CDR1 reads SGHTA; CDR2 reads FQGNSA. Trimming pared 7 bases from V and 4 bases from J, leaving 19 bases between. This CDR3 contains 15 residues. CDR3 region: CASNPGQSLRETQYF. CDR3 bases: TGTGCCAGCAACCCGGGACAAAGCTTAAGAGAGACCCAGTACTTC.

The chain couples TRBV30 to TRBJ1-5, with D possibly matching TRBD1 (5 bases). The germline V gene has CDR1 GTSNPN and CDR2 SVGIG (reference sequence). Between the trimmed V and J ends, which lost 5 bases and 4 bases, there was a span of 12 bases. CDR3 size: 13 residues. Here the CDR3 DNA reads TGTGCCTGGGGGGGGGGGAGGAATCAGCCCCAGCATTTT. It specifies CAWGGGRNQPQHF.

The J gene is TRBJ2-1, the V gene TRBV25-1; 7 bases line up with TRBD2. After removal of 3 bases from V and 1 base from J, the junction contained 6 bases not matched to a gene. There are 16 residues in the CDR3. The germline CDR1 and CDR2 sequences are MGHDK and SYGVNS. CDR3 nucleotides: TGTGCCAGCAGTGAGGTCGGGAGGTTTTCCTACAATGAGCAGTTCTTC. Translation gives CASSEVGRFSYNEQFF.

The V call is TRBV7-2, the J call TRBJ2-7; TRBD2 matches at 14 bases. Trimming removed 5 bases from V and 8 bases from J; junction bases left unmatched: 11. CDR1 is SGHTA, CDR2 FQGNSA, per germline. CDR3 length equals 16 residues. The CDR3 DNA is TGTGCCAGCAGCACGGGACTAGCGGGAGTGGATACCCAGCAGTACTTC. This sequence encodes CASSTGLAGVDTQQYF.

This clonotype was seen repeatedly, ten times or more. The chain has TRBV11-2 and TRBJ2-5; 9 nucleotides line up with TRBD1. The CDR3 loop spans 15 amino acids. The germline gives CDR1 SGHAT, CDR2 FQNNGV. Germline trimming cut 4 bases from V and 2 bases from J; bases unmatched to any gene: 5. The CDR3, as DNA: TGTGCCAGCAGCTACCGGGACAGGGTACAAGAGACCCAGTACTTC. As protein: CASSYRDRVQETQYF.

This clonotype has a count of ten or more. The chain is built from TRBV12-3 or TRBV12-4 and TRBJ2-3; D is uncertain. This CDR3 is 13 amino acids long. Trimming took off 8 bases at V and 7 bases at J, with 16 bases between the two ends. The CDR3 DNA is TGTGCCAGCTGTCCCCCCCCCGGTTATACGCAGTATTTT. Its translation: CASCPPPGYTQYF.

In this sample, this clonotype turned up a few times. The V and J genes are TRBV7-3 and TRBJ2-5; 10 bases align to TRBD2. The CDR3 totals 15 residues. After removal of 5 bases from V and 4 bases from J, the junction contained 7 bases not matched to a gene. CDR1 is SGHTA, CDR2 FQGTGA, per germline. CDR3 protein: CASSQSGGVLETQYF. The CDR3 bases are TGTGCCAGCAGCCAAAGCGGGGGGGTGTTAGAGACCCAGTACTTC.

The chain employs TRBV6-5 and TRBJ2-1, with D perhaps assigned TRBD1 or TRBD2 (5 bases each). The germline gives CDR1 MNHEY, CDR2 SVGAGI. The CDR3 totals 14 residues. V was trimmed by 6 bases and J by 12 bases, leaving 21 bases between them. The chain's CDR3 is CASSRGVGVQVQFF. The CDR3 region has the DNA TGTGCCAGCAGCCGGGGAGTGGGGGTTCAGGTGCAGTTCTTC.

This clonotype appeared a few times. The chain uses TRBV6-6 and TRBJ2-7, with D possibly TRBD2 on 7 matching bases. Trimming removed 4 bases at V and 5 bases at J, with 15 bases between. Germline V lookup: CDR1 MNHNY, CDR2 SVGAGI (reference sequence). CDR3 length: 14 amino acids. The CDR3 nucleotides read TGTGCCAGCAGTTCCGGACTAGGGGGGAACGAGCAGTACTTC. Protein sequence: CASSSGLGGNEQYF.

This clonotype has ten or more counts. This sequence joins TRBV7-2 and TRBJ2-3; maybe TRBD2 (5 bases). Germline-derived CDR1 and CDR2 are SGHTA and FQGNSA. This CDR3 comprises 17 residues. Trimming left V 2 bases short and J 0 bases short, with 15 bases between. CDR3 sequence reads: CASSLLSGRTSTDTQYF. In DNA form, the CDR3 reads TGTGCCAGCAGCTTATTAAGCGGCCGCACTAGCACAGATACGCAGTATTTT.

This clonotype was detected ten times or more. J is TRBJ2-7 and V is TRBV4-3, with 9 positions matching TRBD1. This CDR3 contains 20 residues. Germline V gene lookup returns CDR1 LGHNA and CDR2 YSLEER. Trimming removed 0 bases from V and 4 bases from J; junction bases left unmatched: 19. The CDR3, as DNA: TGCGCCAGCAGCCAAGAAGGTTTAAACCGGGGACAGGGTTTCGGGTACGAGCAGTACTTC. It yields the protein CASSQEGLNRGQGFGYEQYF.

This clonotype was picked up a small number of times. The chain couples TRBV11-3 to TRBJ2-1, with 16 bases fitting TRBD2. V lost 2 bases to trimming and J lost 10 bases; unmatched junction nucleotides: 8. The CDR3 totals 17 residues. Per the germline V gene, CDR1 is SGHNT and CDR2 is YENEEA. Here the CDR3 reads CASSLRGTSGRAQEQFF. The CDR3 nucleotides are TGTGCCAGCAGCTTAAGGGGGACTAGCGGGAGGGCCCAAGAGCAGTTCTTC.

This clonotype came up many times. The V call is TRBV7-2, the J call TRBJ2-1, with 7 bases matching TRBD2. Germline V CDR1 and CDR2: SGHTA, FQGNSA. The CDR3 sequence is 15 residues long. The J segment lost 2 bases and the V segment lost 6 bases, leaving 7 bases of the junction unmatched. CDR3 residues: CASRYTSVPYNEQFF. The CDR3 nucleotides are TGTGCCAGCAGGTACACTAGCGTCCCCTACAATGAGCAGTTCTTC. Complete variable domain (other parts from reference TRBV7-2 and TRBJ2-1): GAGVSQSPSNKVTEKGKDVELRCDPISGHTALYWYRQSLGQGLEFLIYFQGNSAPDKSGLPSDRFSAERTGGSVSTLTIQRTQQEDSAVYLCASRYTSVPYNEQFFGPGTRLTVL.

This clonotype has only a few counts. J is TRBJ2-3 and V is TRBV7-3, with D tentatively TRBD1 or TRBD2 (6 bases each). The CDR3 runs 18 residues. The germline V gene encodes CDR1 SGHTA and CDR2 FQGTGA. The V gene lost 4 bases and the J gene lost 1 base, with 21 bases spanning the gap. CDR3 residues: CASSSLPGALSGTDTQYF. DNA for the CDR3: TGTGCCAGCAGCTCCCTCCCGGGGGCCTTGAGTGGCACAGATACGCAGTATTTT.

The CDR3 is CASSAGGPIDTQYF. The CDR3 DNA reads as TGTGCCAGCAGCGCGGGGGGGCCGATAGATACGCAGTATTTT. The rearrangement links TRBV5-4 to TRBJ2-3; 9 bases agree with TRBD2. The CDR3 is 14 amino acids. V shed 4 bases and J 5 bases; nucleotides not matched to a gene: 5. Germline CDR1 reads SGHNT; CDR2 reads YYREEE (reference sequence).

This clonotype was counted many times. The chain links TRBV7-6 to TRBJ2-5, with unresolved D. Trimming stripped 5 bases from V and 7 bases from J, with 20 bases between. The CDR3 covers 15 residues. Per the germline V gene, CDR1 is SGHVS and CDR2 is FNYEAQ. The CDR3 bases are TGTGCCAGCAGCCGAAATATGGGTGTGAGAGCGACCCAGTACTTC. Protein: CASSRNMGVRATQYF.

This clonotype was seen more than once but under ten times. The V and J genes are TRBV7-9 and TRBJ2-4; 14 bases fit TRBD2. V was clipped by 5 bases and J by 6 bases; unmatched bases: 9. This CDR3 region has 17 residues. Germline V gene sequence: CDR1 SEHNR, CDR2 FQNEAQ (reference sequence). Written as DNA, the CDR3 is TGTGCCAGCAGCCCGAGGGGGACTAGCGGGGGCTTAAACATTCAGTACTTC. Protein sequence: CASSPRGTSGGLNIQYF.

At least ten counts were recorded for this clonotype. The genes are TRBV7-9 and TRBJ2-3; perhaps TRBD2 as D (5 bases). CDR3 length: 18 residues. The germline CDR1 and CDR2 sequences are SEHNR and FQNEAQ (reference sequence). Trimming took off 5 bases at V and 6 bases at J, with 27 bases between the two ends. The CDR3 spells CASSLLPLGLKTSDTQYF. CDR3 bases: TGTGCCAGCAGCCTTCTTCCCCTCGGACTTAAGACTTCCGATACGCAGTATTTT.

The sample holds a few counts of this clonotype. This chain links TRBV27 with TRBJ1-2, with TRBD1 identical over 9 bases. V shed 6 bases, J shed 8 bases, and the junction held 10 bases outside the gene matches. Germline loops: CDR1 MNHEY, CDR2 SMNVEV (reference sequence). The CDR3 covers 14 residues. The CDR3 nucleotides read TGTGCCAGCAGCATCGGACAGGGGCCGGGGGGCTACACCTTC. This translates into CASSIGQGPGGYTF.

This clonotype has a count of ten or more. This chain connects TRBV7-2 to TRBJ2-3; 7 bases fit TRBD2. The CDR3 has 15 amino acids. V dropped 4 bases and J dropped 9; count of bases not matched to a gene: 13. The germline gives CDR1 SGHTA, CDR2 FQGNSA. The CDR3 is CASSSGPPRTRTQYF. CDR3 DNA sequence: TGTGCCAGCAGCTCCGGCCCCCCTCGGACTAGGACGCAGTATTTT.

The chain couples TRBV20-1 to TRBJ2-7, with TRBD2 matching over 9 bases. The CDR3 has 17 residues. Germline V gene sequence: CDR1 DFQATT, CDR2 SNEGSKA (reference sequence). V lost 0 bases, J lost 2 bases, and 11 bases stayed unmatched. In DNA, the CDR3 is TGCAGTGCTAGAGATCTCAGCGGGAGGACCGGCGCCTACGAGCAGTACTTC. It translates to CSARDLSGRTGAYEQYF.

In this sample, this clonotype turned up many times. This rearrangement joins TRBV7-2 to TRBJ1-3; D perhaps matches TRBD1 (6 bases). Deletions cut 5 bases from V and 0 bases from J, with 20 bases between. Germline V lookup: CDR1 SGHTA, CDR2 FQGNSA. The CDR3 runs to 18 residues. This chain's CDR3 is CASSTNNPGHHSGNTIYF. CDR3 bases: TGTGCCAGCAGCACAAATAATCCGGGACACCACTCTGGAAACACCATATATTTT.

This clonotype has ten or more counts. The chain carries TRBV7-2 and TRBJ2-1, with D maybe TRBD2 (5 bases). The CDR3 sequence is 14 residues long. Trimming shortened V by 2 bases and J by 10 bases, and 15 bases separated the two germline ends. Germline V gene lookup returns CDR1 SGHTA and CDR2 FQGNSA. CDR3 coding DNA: TGTGCCAGCAGCTTAAGAGCGTCGAGGGTCGAGCAGTTCTTC. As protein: CASSLRASRVEQFF.

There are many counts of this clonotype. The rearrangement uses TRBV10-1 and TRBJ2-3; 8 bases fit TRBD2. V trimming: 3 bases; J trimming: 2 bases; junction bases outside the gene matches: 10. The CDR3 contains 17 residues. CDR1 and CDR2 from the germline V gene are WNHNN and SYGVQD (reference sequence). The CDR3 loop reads CASSEIAGPQDTDTQYF. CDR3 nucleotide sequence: TGCGCCAGCAGTGAAATAGCGGGACCTCAGGACACAGATACGCAGTATTTT.

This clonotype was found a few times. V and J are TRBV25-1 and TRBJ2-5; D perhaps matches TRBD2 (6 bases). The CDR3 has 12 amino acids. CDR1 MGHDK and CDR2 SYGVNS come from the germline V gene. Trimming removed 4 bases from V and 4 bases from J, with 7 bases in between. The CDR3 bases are TGTGCCAGCAGTGGGGAGGTAGAGACCCAGTACTTC. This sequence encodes CASSGEVETQYF.